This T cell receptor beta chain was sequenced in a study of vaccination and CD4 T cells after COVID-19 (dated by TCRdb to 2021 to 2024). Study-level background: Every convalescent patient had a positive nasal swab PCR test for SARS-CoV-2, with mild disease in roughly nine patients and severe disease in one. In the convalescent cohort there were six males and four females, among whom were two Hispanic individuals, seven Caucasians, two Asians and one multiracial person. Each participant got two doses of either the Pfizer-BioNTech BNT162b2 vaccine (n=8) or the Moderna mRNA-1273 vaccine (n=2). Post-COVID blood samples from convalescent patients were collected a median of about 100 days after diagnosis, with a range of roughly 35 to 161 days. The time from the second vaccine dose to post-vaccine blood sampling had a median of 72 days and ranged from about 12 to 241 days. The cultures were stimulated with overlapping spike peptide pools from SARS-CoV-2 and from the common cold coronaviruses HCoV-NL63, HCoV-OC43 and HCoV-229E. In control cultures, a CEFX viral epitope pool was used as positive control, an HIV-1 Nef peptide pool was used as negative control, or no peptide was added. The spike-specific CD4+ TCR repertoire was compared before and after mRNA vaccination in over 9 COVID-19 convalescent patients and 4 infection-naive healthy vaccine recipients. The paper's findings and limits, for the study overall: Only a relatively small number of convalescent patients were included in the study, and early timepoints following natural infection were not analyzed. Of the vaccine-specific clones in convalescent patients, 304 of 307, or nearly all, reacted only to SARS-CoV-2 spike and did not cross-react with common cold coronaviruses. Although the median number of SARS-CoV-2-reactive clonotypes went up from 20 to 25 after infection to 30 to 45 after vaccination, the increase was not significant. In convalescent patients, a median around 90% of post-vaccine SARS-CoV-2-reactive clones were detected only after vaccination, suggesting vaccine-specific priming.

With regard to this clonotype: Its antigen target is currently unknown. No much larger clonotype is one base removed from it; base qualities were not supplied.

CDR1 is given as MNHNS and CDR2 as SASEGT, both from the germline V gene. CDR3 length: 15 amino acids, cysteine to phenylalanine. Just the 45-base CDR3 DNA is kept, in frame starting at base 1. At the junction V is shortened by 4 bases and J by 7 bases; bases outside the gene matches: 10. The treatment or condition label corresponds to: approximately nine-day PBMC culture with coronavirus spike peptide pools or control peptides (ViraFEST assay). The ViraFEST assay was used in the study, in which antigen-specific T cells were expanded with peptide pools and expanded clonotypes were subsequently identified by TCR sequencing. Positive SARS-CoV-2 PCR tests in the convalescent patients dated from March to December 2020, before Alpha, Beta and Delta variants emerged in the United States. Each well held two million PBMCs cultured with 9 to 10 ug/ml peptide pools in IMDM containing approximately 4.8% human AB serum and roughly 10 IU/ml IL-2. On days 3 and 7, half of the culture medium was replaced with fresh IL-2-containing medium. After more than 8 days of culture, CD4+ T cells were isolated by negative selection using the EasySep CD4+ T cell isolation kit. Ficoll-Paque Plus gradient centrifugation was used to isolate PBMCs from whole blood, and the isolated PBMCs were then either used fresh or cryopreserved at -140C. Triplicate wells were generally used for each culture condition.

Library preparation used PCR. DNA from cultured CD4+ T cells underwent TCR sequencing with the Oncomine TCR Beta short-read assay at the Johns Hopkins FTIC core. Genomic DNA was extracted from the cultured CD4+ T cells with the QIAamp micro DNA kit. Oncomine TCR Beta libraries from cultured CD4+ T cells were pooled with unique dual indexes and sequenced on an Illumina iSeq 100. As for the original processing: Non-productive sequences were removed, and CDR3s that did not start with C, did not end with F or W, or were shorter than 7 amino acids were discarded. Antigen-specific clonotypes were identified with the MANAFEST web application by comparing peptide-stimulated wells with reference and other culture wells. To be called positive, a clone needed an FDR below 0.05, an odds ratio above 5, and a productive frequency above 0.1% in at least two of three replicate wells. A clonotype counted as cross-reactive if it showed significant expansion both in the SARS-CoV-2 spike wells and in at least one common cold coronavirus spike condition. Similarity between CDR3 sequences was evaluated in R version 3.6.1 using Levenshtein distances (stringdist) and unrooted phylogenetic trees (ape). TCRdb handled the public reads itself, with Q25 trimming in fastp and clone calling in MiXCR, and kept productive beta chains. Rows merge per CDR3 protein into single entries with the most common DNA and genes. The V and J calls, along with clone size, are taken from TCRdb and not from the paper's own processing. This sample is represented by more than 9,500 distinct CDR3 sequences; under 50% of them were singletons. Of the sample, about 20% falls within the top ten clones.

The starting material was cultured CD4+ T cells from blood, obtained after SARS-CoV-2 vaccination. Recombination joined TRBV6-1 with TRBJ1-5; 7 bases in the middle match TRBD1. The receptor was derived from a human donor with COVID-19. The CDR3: CASSVTGDSGQPQHF. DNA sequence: TGTGCCAGCAGTGTTACAGGGGATTCCGGCCAGCCCCAGCATTTT.